This T cell receptor (beta chain) was identified in a study of neurological immune-mediated disorders. This clonotype was detected only once. Antigen specificity is unknown. The CDR3 contains 14 residues. The ends were cut back, 11 bases at V and 0 bases at J, with 17 bases in the middle. Germline CDR1 is SNHLY and CDR2 is FYNNEI. The output of every sequencing run exceeded 170 million TCR-beta sequences, derived from 15-18 subjects. TCRdb processed the 5' RACE reads anew with MiXCR; each CDR3 protein has one entry. The sample has 35,000 to 40,000 distinct CDR3 sequences, roughly 12% seen once; the top ten hold under 5%. General observations from the study: Subjects shared no identical expanded-clone CDR3 amino acid sequences, suggesting private TCR-beta repertoires in all groups.

The chain uses TRBV2 and TRBJ2-7; a weak D match, TRBD1 (5 bases). The clonotype originates from a woman aged 25 to 39 with HTLV-1-associated myelopathy (HAM/TSP). The sample consisted of CD4+ T cells from blood. CDR3 sequence (DNA): TGTGCCGCCGGAAGGAGAAGGGGCTCCTACGAGCAGTACTTC. The encoded protein is CAAGRRRGSYEQYF.